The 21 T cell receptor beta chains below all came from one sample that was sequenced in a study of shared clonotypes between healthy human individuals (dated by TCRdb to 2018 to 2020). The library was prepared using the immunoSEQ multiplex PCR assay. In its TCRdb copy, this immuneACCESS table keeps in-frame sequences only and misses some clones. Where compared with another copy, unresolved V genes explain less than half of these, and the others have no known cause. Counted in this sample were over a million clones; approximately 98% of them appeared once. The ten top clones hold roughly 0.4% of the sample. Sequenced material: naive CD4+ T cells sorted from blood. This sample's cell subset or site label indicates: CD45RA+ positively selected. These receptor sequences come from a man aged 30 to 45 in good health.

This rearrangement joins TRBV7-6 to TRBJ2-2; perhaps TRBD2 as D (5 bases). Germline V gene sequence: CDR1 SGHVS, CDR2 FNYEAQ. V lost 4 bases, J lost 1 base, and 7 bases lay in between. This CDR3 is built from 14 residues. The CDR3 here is CASSSSGNTGELFF. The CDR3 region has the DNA TGTGCCAGCAGCTCGAGCGGGAACACCGGGGAGCTGTTTTTT.

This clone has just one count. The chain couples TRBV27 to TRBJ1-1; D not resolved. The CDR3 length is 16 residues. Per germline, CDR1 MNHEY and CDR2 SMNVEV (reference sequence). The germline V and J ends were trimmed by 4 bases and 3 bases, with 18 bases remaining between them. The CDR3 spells CASSSAWAGGDTEAFF. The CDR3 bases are TGTGCCAGCAGTTCAGCCTGGGCGGGCGGCGACACTGAAGCTTTCTTT.

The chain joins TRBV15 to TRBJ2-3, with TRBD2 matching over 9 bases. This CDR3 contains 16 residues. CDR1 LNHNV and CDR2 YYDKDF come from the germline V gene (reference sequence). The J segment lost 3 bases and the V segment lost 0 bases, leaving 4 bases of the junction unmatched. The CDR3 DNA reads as TGTGCCACCAGCAGAGATAGCGGGAGAAAAACAGATACGCAGTATTTT. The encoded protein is CATSRDSGRKTDTQYF.

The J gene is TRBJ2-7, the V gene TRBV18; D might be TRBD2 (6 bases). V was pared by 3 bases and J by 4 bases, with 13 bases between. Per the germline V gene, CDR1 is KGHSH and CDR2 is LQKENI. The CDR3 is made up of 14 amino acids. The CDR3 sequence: CASSPRDSEYEQYF. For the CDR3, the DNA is TGTGCCAGCTCACCCCGGGACTCCGAATACGAGCAGTACTTC.

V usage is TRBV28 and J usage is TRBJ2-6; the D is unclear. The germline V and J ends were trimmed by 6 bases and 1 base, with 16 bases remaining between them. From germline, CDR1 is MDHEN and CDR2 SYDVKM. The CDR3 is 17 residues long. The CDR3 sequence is CASRTNPPGSGANVLTF. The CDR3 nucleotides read TGTGCCAGCAGGACCAACCCCCCGGGTTCTGGGGCCAACGTCCTGACTTTC.

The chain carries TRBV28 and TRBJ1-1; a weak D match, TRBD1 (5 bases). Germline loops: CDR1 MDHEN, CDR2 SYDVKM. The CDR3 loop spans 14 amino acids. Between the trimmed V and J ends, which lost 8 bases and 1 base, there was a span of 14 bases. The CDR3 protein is CASRYFGQNTEAFF. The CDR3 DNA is TGTGCCAGCCGATACTTTGGACAGAACACTGAAGCTTTCTTT.

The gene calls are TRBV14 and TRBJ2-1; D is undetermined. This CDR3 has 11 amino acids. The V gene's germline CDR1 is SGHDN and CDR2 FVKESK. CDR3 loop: CVRASRDEQFF. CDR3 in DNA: TGTGTAAGGGCCTCTAGGGATGAGCAGTTCTTC.

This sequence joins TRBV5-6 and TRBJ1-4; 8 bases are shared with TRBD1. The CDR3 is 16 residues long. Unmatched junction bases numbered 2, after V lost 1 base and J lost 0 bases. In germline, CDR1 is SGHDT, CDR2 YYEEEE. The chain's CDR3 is CASSLTDRATNEKLFF. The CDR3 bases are TGTGCCAGCAGCTTGACGGACAGGGCAACTAATGAAAAACTGTTTTTT.

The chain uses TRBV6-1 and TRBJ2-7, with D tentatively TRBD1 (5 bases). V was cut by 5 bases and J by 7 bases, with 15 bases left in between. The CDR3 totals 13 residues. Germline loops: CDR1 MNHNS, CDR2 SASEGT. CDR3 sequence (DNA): TGTGCCAGCAGTCAGATAAGGGGTGGGGAGCAGTACTTC. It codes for CASSQIRGGEQYF.

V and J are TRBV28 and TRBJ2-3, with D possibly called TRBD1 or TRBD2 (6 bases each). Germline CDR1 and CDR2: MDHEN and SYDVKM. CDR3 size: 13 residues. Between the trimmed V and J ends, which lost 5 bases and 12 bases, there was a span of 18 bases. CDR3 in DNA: TGTGCCAGCAGTGGAGGGGGTCACCCCCGTCAGTATTTT. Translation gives CASSGGGHPRQYF.

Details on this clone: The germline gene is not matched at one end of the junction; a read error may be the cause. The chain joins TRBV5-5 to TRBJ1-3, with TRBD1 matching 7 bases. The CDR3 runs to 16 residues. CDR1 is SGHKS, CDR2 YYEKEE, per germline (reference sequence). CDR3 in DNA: TGTGCCAGCAGCTTGCCCCGTTGGGACAGCGGAACCACCATATATTTT. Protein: CASSLPRWDSGTTIYF.

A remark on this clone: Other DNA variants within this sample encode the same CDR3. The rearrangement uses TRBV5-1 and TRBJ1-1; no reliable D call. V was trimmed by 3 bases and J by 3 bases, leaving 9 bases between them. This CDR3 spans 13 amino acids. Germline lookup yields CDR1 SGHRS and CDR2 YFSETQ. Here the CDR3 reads CASSSGRDTEAFF. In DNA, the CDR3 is TGCGCCAGCAGCTCGGGTCGGGACACTGAAGCTTTCTTT. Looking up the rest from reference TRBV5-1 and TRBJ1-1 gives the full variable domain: KAGVTQTPRYLIKTRGQQVTLSCSPISGHRSVSWYQQTPGQGLQFLFEYFSETQRNKGNFPGRFSGRQFSNSRSEMNVSTLELGDSALYLCASSSGRDTEAFFGQGTRLTVV.

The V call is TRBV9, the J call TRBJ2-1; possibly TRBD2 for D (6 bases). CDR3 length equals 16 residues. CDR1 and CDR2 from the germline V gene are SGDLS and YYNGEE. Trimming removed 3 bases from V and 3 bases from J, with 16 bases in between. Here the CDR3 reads CASSALAGRNYNEQFF. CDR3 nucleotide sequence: TGTGCCAGCAGCGCCCTGGCGGGAAGAAACTACAATGAGCAGTTCTTC. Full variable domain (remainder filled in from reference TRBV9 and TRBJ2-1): DSGVTQTPKHLITATGQRVTLRCSPRSGDLSVYWYQQSLDQGLQFLIQYYNGEERAKGNILERFSAQQFPDLHSELNLSSLELGDSALYFCASSALAGRNYNEQFFGPGTRLTVL.

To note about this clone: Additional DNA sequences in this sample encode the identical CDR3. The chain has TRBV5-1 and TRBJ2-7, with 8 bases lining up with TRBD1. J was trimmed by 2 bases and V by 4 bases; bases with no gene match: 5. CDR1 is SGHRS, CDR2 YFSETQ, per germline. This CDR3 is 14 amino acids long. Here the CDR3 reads CASSPGTGPYEQYF. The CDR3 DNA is TGCGCCAGCAGCCCGGGGACAGGCCCCTACGAGCAGTACTTC.

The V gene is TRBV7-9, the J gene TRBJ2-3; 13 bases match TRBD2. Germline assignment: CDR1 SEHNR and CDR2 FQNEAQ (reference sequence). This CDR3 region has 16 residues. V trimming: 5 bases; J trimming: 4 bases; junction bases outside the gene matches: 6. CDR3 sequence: CASSDGLAGVSDTQYF. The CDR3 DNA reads TGTGCCAGCAGCGACGGACTAGCGGGAGTGTCAGATACGCAGTATTTT. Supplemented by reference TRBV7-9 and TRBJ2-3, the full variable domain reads DTGVSQNPRHKITKRGQNVTFRCDPISEHNRLYWYRQTLGQGPEFLTYFQNEAQLEKSRLLSDRFSAERPKGSFSTLEIQRTEQGDSAMYLCASSDGLAGVSDTQYFGPGTRLTVL.

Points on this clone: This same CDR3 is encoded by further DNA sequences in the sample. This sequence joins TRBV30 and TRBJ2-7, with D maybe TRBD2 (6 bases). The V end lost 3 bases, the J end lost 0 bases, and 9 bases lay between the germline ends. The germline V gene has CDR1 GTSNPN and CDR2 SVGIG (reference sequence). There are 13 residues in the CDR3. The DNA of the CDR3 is TGTGCCTGGAGCGGCGGGACCTCCTACGAGCAGTACTTC. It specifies CAWSGGTSYEQYF.

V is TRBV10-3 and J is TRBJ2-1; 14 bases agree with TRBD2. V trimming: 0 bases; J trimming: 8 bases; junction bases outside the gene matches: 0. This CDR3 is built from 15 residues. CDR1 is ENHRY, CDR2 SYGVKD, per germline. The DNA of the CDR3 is TGTGCCATCAGTGAGTCGACTAGCGGGAGGGATGAGCAGTTCTTC. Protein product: CAISESTSGRDEQFF.

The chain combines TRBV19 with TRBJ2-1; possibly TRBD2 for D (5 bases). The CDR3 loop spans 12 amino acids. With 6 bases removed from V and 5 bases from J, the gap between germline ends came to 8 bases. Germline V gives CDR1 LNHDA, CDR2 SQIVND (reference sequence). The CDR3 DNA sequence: TGTGCCAGTAGCCGGCGGGACAATGAGCAGTTCTTC. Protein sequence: CASSRRDNEQFF.

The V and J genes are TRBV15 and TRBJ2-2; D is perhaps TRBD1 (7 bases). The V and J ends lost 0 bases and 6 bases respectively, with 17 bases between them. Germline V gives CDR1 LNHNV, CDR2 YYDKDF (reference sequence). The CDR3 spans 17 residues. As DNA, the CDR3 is TGTGCCACCAGCAGAGATCAGCCCACAGGGGAGGCCGGGGAGCTGTTTTTT. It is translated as CATSRDQPTGEAGELFF.

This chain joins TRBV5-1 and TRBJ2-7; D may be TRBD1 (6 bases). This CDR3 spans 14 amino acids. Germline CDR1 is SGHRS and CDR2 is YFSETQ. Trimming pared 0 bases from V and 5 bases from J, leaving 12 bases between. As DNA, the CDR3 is TGCGCCAGCAGCTTGGAGGACAGCGCTGACGAGCAGTACTTC. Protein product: CASSLEDSADEQYF.

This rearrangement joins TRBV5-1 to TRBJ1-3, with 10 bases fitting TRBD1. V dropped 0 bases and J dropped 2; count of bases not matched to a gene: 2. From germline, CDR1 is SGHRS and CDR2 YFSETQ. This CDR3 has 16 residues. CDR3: CASSLAGQGTGNTIYF. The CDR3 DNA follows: TGCGCCAGCAGCTTGGCGGGACAGGGGACTGGAAACACCATATATTTT. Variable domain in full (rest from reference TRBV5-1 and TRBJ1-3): KAGVTQTPRYLIKTRGQQVTLSCSPISGHRSVSWYQQTPGQGLQFLFEYFSETQRNKGNFPGRFSGRQFSNSRSEMNVSTLELGDSALYLCASSLAGQGTGNTIYFGEGSWLTVV.